Listed below are T cell receptor beta chains from one sample, sequenced in a study of T cells in Graves' hyperthyroidism and ophthalmopathy. Using its own MiXCR run on the multiplex PCR reads, TCRdb lists one record per CDR3 protein. This sample carries 600,000 to 650,000 distinct CDR3 sequences, about a sixth of them seen once, and the ten largest clones take less than 4.5%. The material sequenced was blood. These receptor sequences come from a woman aged 25 to 39 with Graves' hyperthyroidism. The CDR3 runs from the conserved cysteine through the conserved F or W. D genes are given only for firm matches. Not every row has a clone size; where given, it reads once, few, many or a size class.

J gene	D gene	clone size	V gene	CDR3 DNA	CDR3 protein
TRBJ1-1	TRBD1	NA	TRBV9	TGTGCCAGCAGCGTGATACAGGGGGCTCGGGCTTTCTTT	CASSVIQGARAFF
TRBJ2-7	NA	many	TRBV6-1	TGTGCCAGCAGTTCGGCGTGGGGCTCTGCCTACGAGCAGTACTTC	CASSSAWGSAYEQYF
TRBJ2-1	TRBD2	NA	TRBV20-1	TGCAGTGCTAGGGAACTAGCGCCTTACAATGAGCAGTTCTTC	CSARELAPYNEQFF
TRBJ2-3	NA	NA	TRBV4-3	TGCGCCAGCAGCCAAGATCCACGGCAAGTTACGCAGTATTTT	CASSQDPRQVTQYF
TRBJ2-1	NA	few	TRBV20-1	TGCAGTGCCGCCGCCCACAATGAGCAGTTCTTC	CSAAAHNEQFF
TRBJ2-1	TRBD2	many	TRBV29-1	TGCAGCGTTGACGCCTGGACTAGCCTTACCTACAATGAGCAGTTCTTC	CSVDAWTSLTYNEQFF
TRBJ2-3	TRBD1	many	TRBV3-1	TGTGCCAGCAGCCCTCCAAAAACCACAGGGGTGACGCAGTATTTT	CASSPPKTTGVTQYF
TRBJ2-7	TRBD2	NA	TRBV3-1	TGTGCCAGCAGGAGACTAGCGGGAGGGGACGAGCAGTACTTC	CASRRLAGGDEQYF
TRBJ2-6	TRBD2	few	TRBV20-1	TGCAGTGCGCAACCGGGGGGGGGGAGGACTGGGGCCAACGTCCTGACTTTC	CSAQPGGGRTGANVLTF
TRBJ2-2	TRBD1	many	TRBV7-3	TGTGCCAGCAGCAGACAGGGGACCGGGGAGCTGTTTTTT	CASSRQGTGELFF
TRBJ1-4	TRBD1	many	TRBV20-1	TGCAGTGCTTCCGGGACAGGGGCGTTTTCTAATGAAAAACTGTTTTTT	CSASGTGAFSNEKLFF
TRBJ1-6	TRBD1	NA	TRBV20-1	TGCAGTGCCCCCGGGACAGGAAATTCACCCCTCCACTTT	CSAPGTGNSPLHF
TRBJ2-7	TRBD1	many	TRBV6-1	TGTGGAACCAAAACGCATCAGGGGGCAGGCGAGCAGTACTTC	CGTKTHQGAGEQYF
TRBJ2-1	TRBD2	few	TRBV27	TGTGCCAGCAGTTGGACTAGCGGGGCCAATGAGCAGTTCTTC	CASSWTSGANEQFF
TRBJ2-4	NA	NA	TRBV30	TGTGCCTGGAGTGGTCAGCTAGCCAAAAACATTCAGTACTTC	CAWSGQLAKNIQYF
TRBJ2-3	TRBD1	NA	TRBV19	TGTGCCAGTAGTAGAGGGGACAGGGGCGGAGATACGCAGTATTTT	CASSRGDRGGDTQYF
TRBJ2-1	TRBD2	many	TRBV20-1	TGCAGTGCCACAGCGGGAGGGCCGGGTGAGCAGTTCTTC	CSATAGGPGEQFF
TRBJ1-6	NA	NA	TRBV7-2	TGTGCCAGCAGCTTAGATGATTGGCCGGGCCAAAATTCACCCCTCCACTTT	CASSLDDWPGQNSPLHF
TRBJ2-3	TRBD2	many	TRBV28	TGTGCCAGCAGTGGGGGACTAGCGGGAAACACAGATACGCAGTATTTT	CASSGGLAGNTDTQYF
TRBJ2-5	NA	few	TRBV20-1	TGCAGCCCTCGAAACATCGTGAATGGGACCCAGTACTTC	CSPRNIVNGTQYF
TRBJ2-4	NA	few	TRBV28	TGTGCCAGCAGTTACCCGGGGGTGATTGAAATTCAGTACTTC	CASSYPGVIEIQYF
TRBJ2-5	TRBD2	NA	TRBV20-1	TGCAGTGCTTTGACTAGCGGGAGGGCCTTTGAGACCCAGTACTTC	CSALTSGRAFETQYF
TRBJ2-1	TRBD2	NA	TRBV14	TGTGCCAGCAGCCCCTTAGCGGGAGTCCAAGTCAATGAGCAGTTCTTC	CASSPLAGVQVNEQFF
TRBJ2-1	TRBD1	NA	TRBV7-9	TGTGCCAGCAGCCCGCCCTATACCGGGACAGGGGGCTCCCATGAGCAGTTCTTC	CASSPPYTGTGGSHEQFF
TRBJ1-5	NA	many	TRBV20-1	TGCAGTGCCGGCGGGCGGTTCAATCAGCCCCAGCATTTT	CSAGGRFNQPQHF
TRBJ2-3	TRBD2	many	TRBV3-1	TGTGCCAGCAGTTCTAGCCGGGAGGGGCTTGATACGCAGTATTTT	CASSSSREGLDTQYF
TRBJ1-1	NA	few	TRBV29-1	TGCAGCGGCCGGACAGCCATGAACACTGAAGCTTTCTTT	CSGRTAMNTEAFF
TRBJ2-3	NA	NA	TRBV29-1	TGCAGCGTTGAAGACGAGACAGATACGCAGTATTTT	CSVEDETDTQYF
TRBJ2-2	NA	NA	TRBV6-1	TGTGCCAGCAGTGAGTTTGGCGGGGCCGGGGAGCTGTTTTTT	CASSEFGGAGELFF
TRBJ2-3	NA	many	TRBV7-2	TGTGCCAGCAGCTTCGCGCCCGGCAGGGACCAAGATACGCAGTATTTT	CASSFAPGRDQDTQYF
TRBJ1-1	NA	NA	TRBV10-2	TGCGCCAGCAGTGAGTCGATCAATAGGGTGGCTTTCTTT	CASSESINRVAFF
TRBJ2-7	NA	many	TRBV7-2	TGTGCCAGCAGCTTAGGGGTCACAACGGTCTACGAGCAGTACTTC	CASSLGVTTVYEQYF
TRBJ1-2	NA	few	TRBV20-1	TGCAGTGCCGGGGATGTCGGCTACACCTTC	CSAGDVGYTF
TRBJ1-4	NA	NA	TRBV7-8	TGTGCCAGCAGCTCCGATGGGGGTTCGAAATCACTGTTTTTT	CASSSDGGSKSLFF
TRBJ2-7	NA	few	TRBV29-1	TGCAGCGCTCGCGGACATTACGAGCAGTACTTC	CSARGHYEQYF
TRBJ2-5	NA	many	TRBV5-1	TGCGCCAGCAGCTGGTGGGAATACCAAGAGACCCAGTACTTC	CASSWWEYQETQYF
TRBJ2-3	NA	NA	TRBV7-2	TGTGCCAGCAGCTCCTCGGGAGATCGAGATACGCAGTATTTT	CASSSSGDRDTQYF
TRBJ2-3	TRBD2	many	TRBV7-3	TGTGCCAGCAGCCTGGGGCTAGCGGGAGTAACAGATACGCAGTATTTT	CASSLGLAGVTDTQYF
TRBJ1-5	NA	NA	TRBV7-8	TGTGCCAGCAGCCAGATCCCCGGTGGCAGCCGAGATCAGCCCCAGCATTTT	CASSQIPGGSRDQPQHF
TRBJ2-1	NA	few	TRBV29-1	TGCAGCGTTGGGGGTGCCGTGGGTGAGCAGTTCTTC	CSVGGAVGEQFF
TRBJ1-3	NA	NA	TRBV15	TGTGCCACCAGCAGAGCCATTCAGGGTGCTGGAAACACCATATATTTT	CATSRAIQGAGNTIYF
TRBJ2-3	TRBD1	many	TRBV7-2	TGTGCCAGCAGCCCGACAGGGTCCACAGATACGCAGTATTTT	CASSPTGSTDTQYF
TRBJ1-2	NA	many	TRBV28	TGTGCCAGCAGACCACCATGGAGGGAGGGCTATGGCTACACCTTC	CASRPPWREGYGYTF
TRBJ2-7	NA	many	TRBV30	TGTGCCTGGAGTGGAATTGTCGCGGGGGCCGAGCAGTACTTC	CAWSGIVAGAEQYF
TRBJ1-4	TRBD1	NA	TRBV6-1	TGTGCCAGCAGCCTAGACAGGGGGCTTGAAAAACTGTTTTTT	CASSLDRGLEKLFF
TRBJ1-4	NA	NA	TRBV29-1	TGCAGCGTTGAAGGGGGAGACAGTGAAAACCTGTTTTTT	CSVEGGDSENLFF
TRBJ2-2	TRBD2	NA	TRBV4-2	TGTGCCAGCAGCCAAGAGTCTAGCGGGAGTGTCACCGGGGAGCTGTTTTTT	CASSQESSGSVTGELFF
TRBJ1-5	NA	many	TRBV27	TGTGCCAGCAGCCGCTCGACAGGGCCCCAGCATTTT	CASSRSTGPQHF
TRBJ1-1	TRBD1	NA	TRBV6-2/TRBV6-3	TGTGCCAGCAGTTACTGGACAGGGGCTAGTGAAGCTTTCTTT	CASSYWTGASEAFF
TRBJ1-1	NA	many	TRBV28	TGTGCCAGCAGTCTCCCCCAACGGGACTTACCGGACACTGAAGCTTTCTTT	CASSLPQRDLPDTEAFF
TRBJ2-7	NA	many	TRBV10-3	TGTGCCATCAGTGAGAACTACCACTACGAGCAGTACTTC	CAISENYHYEQYF
TRBJ1-2	NA	NA	TRBV12-3/TRBV12-4	TGTGCCAGCAGTAAGGGGACGGACTATGGCTACACCTTC	CASSKGTDYGYTF
TRBJ2-5	NA	few	TRBV25-1	TGTGCCAGCAGTGGTCGAAGCGGCCTCCAAGAGACCCAGTACTTC	CASSGRSGLQETQYF